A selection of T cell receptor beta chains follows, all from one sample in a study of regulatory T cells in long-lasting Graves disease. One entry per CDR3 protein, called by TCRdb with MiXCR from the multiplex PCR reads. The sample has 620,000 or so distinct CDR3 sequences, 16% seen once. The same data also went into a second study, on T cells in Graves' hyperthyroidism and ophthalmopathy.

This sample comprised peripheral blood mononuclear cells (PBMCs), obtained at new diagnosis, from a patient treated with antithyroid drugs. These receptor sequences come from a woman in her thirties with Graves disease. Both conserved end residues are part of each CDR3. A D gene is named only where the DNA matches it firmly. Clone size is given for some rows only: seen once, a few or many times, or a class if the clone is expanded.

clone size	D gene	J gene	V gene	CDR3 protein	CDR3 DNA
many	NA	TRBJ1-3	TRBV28	CASTPPAGGGRGNTIYF	TGTGCCAGCACCCCCCCGGCCGGGGGGGGACGTGGAAACACCATATATTTT
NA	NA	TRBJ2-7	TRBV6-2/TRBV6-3	CASSYSRTIPYEQYF	TGTGCCAGCAGTTACTCGAGAACAATCCCCTACGAGCAGTACTTC
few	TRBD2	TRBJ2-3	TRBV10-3	CATGTSGIGTDTQYF	TGTGCCACCGGGACTAGTGGCATAGGCACAGATACGCAGTATTTT
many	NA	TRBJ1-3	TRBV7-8	CASSPRESGLSSGNTIYF	TGTGCCAGCAGCCCCCGGGAATCAGGCCTAAGCTCTGGAAACACCATATATTTT
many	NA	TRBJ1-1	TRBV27	CASSYGSELNTEAFF	TGTGCCAGCAGTTACGGATCCGAGTTGAACACTGAAGCTTTCTTT
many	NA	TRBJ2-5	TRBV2	CASSVETQYF	TGTGCCAGCAGTGTCGAGACCCAGTACTTC
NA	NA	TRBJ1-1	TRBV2	CASRASRWNTEAFF	TGTGCCAGCAGGGCCTCAAGGTGGAACACTGAAGCTTTCTTT
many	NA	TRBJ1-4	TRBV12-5	CASGLVRVRGTHNEKLFF	TGTGCTAGTGGTTTGGTAAGGGTCCGCGGGACACATAATGAAAAACTGTTTTTT
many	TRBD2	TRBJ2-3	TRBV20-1	CSGGLAGGTDTQYF	TGCAGTGGGGGACTAGCGGGAGGGACAGATACGCAGTATTTT
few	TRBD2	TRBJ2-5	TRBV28	CASRTSGRGETQYF	TGTGCCAGCAGAACTAGCGGGAGAGGAGAGACCCAGTACTTC
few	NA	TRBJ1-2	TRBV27	CASSLTGLGIYGYTF	TGTGCCAGCAGCCTTACAGGGTTGGGTATCTATGGCTACACCTTC
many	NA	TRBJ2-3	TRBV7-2	CASSLVGAGIMETQYF	TGTGCCAGCAGCTTAGTTGGGGCGGGGATCATGGAGACGCAGTATTTT
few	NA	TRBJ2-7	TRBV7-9	CASSSFLGEQYF	TGTGCCAGCAGCTCGTTTCTGGGGGAGCAGTACTTC
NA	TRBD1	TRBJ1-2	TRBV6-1	CASSPEQGTFYRTF	TGTGCCAGCAGCCCTGAACAGGGGACCTTTTATCGCACCTTC
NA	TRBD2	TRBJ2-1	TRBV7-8	CASSLAPPSREGSGEQFF	TGTGCCAGCAGCTTAGCGCCCCCCTCCCGGGAGGGGTCGGGTGAGCAGTTCTTC
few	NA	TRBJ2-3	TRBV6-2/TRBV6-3	CASSYPGTQDTQYF	TGTGCCAGCAGTTACCCAGGGACACAAGATACGCAGTATTTT
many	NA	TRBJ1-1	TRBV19	CASSYGAVEAFF	TGTGCCAGTAGTTACGGGGCAGTCGAAGCTTTCTTT
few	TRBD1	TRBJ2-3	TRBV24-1	CATSDPGQRTDTQYF	TGTGCCACCAGTGATCCGGGACAGCGCACAGATACGCAGTATTTT
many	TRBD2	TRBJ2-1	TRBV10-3	CAISDHRESGRAYNEQFF	TGTGCCATCAGTGACCATCGGGAGAGCGGGAGGGCATACAATGAGCAGTTCTTC
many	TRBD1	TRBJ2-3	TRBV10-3	CAIGTGRRDTQYF	TGTGCCATCGGGACAGGGCGTAGGGATACGCAGTATTTT
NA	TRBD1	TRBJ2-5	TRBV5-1	CASGNYDRGEETQYF	TGCGCCAGCGGGAATTACGACAGGGGAGAGGAGACCCAGTACTTC
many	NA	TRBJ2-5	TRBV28	CASSLAGTNQETQYF	TGTGCCAGCAGTTTAGCAGGGACCAACCAAGAGACCCAGTACTTC
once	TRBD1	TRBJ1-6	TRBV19	CASSIRGHNSPLHF	TGTGCCAGTAGTATAAGGGGGCATAATTCACCCCTCCACTTT
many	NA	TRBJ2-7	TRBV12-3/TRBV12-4	CASSFEMGEQYF	TGTGCCAGCAGTTTCGAAATGGGCGAGCAGTACTTC
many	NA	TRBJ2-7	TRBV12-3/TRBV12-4	CASSKGSLGYHYEQYF	TGTGCCAGCTCTAAAGGAAGTCTTGGATATCACTACGAGCAGTACTTC
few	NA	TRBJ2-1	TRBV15	CATRSSREQFF	TGTGCCACCAGAAGTAGCCGGGAGCAGTTCTTC
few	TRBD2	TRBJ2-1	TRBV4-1	CASSQGRGRSLYNEQFF	TGCGCCAGCAGCCAAGGTCGCGGGAGGAGTCTCTACAATGAGCAGTTCTTC
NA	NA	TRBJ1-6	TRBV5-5	CASSLSWGRAGDTPNSPLHF	TGTGCCAGCAGCCTGTCCTGGGGACGGGCAGGCGACACTCCAAATTCACCCCTCCACTTT
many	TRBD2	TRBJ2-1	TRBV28	CASIYPGGIPGNEQFF	TGTGCCAGCATTTACCCGGGGGGAATCCCTGGCAATGAGCAGTTCTTC
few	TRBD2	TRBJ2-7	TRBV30	CAWTSGSPYEQYF	TGTGCCTGGACAAGCGGGAGTCCCTACGAGCAGTACTTC
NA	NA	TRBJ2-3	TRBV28	CASAPGIFFGTDTQYF	TGTGCCAGCGCTCCAGGGATATTCTTTGGGACAGATACGCAGTATTTT
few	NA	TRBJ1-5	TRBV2	CASSANPSTGSGSEPQHF	TGTGCCAGCAGTGCCAATCCCTCTACAGGGTCCGGGAGTGAGCCCCAGCATTTT
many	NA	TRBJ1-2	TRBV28	CASRATGRYGYTF	TGTGCCAGCAGGGCGACAGGTAGATATGGCTACACCTTC
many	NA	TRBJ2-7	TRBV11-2	CASSLAGVSYEQYF	TGTGCCAGCAGCTTGGCAGGGGTCTCCTACGAGCAGTACTTC
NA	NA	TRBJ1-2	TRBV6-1	CASSSDIYGYTF	TGTGCCAGCAGCAGCGACATCTATGGCTACACCTTC
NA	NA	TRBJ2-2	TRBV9	CASSVGIGGNTGELFF	TGTGCCAGCAGCGTAGGTATTGGCGGGAACACCGGGGAGCTGTTTTTT
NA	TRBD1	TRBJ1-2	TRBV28	CASSLFGTGYGYTF	TGTGCCAGCAGTTTATTTGGGACAGGGTATGGCTACACCTTC
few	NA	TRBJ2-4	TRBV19	CASNLRGIQYF	TGTGCCAGTAATCTGCGGGGCATTCAGTACTTC
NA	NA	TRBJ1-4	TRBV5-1	CASSLVPSATNEKLFF	TGCGCCAGCAGCTTGGTCCCATCCGCAACTAATGAAAAACTGTTTTTT
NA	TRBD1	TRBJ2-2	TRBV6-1	CASNPDRVIGGELFF	TGTGCCAGCAATCCGGACAGGGTGATCGGCGGGGAGCTGTTTTTT
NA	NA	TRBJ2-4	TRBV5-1	CASSGTTGTKMNIQYF	TGCGCCAGCAGCGGGACCACCGGGACAAAAATGAACATTCAGTACTTC
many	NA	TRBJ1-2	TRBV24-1	CATSDPGFAGYTF	TGTGCCACCAGTGATCCCGGGTTTGCTGGCTACACCTTC
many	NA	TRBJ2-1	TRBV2	CASTLGAEGYNEQFF	TGTGCCAGCACGCTCGGGGCAGAAGGATACAATGAGCAGTTCTTC
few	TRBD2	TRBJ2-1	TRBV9	CASSGGLAGVDEQFF	TGTGCCAGCAGCGGGGGACTAGCGGGAGTGGATGAGCAGTTCTTC
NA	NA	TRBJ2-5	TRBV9	CASSVDRFLETQYF	TGTGCCAGCAGCGTCGACAGATTCCTAGAGACCCAGTACTTC
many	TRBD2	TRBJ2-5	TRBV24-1	CATSRFLAGVGETQYF	TGTGCCACCAGTAGATTCTTAGCGGGAGTAGGAGAGACCCAGTACTTC
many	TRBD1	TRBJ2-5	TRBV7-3	CASSYDRAEQETQYF	TGTGCCAGCAGCTACGACAGGGCGGAACAAGAGACCCAGTACTTC
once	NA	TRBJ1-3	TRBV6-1	CASSEASGGSGNTIYF	TGTGCCAGCAGTGAAGCGTCGGGAGGGTCTGGAAACACCATATATTTT
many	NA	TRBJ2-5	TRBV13	CASSPGPRETQYF	TGTGCCAGCAGCCCGGGACCGAGAGAGACCCAGTACTTC
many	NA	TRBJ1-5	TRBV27	CASSPRGLTQHF	TGTGCCAGCAGTCCTAGAGGGTTAACCCAGCATTTT
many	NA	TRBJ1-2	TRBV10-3	CAISESQGNGYTF	TGTGCCATCAGTGAGTCCCAGGGGAACGGCTACACCTTC
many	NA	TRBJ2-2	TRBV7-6	CASSLVAPIDTGELFF	TGTGCCAGCAGCTTAGTCGCCCCAATTGACACCGGGGAGCTGTTTTTT
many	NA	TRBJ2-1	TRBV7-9	CASSETGTPNNEQFF	TGTGCCAGCAGCGAAACCGGGACACCGAACAATGAGCAGTTCTTC